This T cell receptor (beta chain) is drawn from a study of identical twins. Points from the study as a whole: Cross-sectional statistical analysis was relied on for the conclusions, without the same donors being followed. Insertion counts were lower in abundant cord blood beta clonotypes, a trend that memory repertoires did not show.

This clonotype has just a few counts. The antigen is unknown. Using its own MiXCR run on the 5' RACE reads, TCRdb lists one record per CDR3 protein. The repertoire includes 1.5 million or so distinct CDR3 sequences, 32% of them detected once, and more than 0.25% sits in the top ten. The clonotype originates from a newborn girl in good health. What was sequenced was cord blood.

The DNA for the CDR3 is TGTGCCAGCAGCTCTACAAACACAGATACGCAGTATTTT. Its translation is CASSSTNTDTQYF. The chain is built from TRBV11-3 and TRBJ2-3; unclear D gene. The CDR3 runs to 13 residues. Germline CDR1 reads SGHNT; CDR2 reads YENEEA. V lost 4 bases and J lost 2, with 7 bases in between.